A single sample is the source of the 8 T cell receptor beta chains below, sequenced in a study of chemoradiotherapy in HPV16-positive cancers. Data came from immunoSEQ multiplex PCR; TCRdb stores just in-frame clones and leaves some out. This sample has approximately 3,500 clones, with approximately 83% found just once. The sample here was tumor tissue, taken from a patient who underwent chemoradiotherapy. Every receptor here comes from a human donor with HPV-associated anogenital cancer.

The rearrangement uses TRBV5-1 and TRBJ2-5; D is perhaps TRBD1 (6 bases). Germline CDR1 SGHRS, CDR2 YFSETQ. V lost 9 bases and J lost 2, with 20 bases in between. CDR3 size: 15 residues. The chain's CDR3 is CATKFGPRGQETQYF. In DNA form, the CDR3 reads TGCGCCACCAAATTTGGACCTAGGGGGCAAGAGACCCAGTACTTC.

V and J are TRBV5-6 and TRBJ1-4, with a possible D match to TRBD1 (5 bases). Trimming shortened V by 4 bases and J by 4 bases, and 14 bases separated the two germline ends. This CDR3 contains 15 residues. Germline CDR1 is SGHDT and CDR2 is YYEEEE. The CDR3 is CASSRGPHFNEKLFF. CDR3 DNA sequence: TGTGCCAGCAGCAGGGGACCGCACTTTAATGAAAAACTGTTTTTT.

This sequence joins TRBV5-1 and TRBJ1-1; tentative D call: TRBD1 (5 bases). The CDR3 contains 13 residues. CDR1 is SGHRS, CDR2 YFSETQ, per germline. V was pared by 2 bases and J by 10 bases, with 15 bases between. CDR3 DNA sequence: TGCGCCAGCAGCTTTCAGGGCCTTGAAGGAGCTTTCTTT. Protein: CASSFQGLEGAFF.

The chain carries TRBV5-1 and TRBJ2-1; 7 bases fit TRBD2. V was pared by 0 bases and J by 9 bases, with 15 bases of the junction left unmatched. The germline CDR1 and CDR2 sequences are SGHRS and YFSETQ. The CDR3 runs 17 residues. The CDR3 sequence: CASSLESPGLGRSEQFF. As DNA, the CDR3 is TGCGCCAGCAGCTTGGAGTCCCCAGGACTAGGGCGAAGTGAGCAGTTCTTC.

The chain couples TRBV19 to TRBJ1-2; 9 bases fit TRBD1. Germline assignment: CDR1 LNHDA and CDR2 SQIVND (reference sequence). Losses at the gene ends were 5 bases for V and 4 bases for J; bases not matched to a gene: 14. The CDR3 spans 17 residues. The CDR3 loop is CASSAGDRVRPTYGYTF. The CDR3 DNA reads TGTGCCAGTAGTGCCGGGGACAGGGTAAGACCCACCTATGGCTACACCTTC.

Here the CDR3 reads CASSLDLRRGGAGELFF. CDR3 nucleotide sequence: TGTGCCAGCAGCTTGGATCTCCGAAGGGGTGGTGCCGGGGAGCTGTTTTTT. The chain uses TRBV5-4 and TRBJ2-2, with D tentatively TRBD1 (5 bases). V was shortened by 0 bases and J by 6 bases, with 18 bases between the two germline ends. Germline CDR1 SGHNT, CDR2 YYREEE (reference sequence). The CDR3 has 17 residues.

The gene calls are TRBV4-3 and TRBJ2-7, with 11 nucleotides matching TRBD1. The CDR3 is 16 residues long. Germline trimming cut 4 bases from V and 5 bases from J; bases unmatched to any gene: 10. Germline CDR1 LGHNA, CDR2 YSLEER. DNA for the CDR3: TGCGCCAGCAGCCCATTAATCGGACAGGGGGCGGACGAGCAGTACTTC. As protein: CASSPLIGQGADEQYF.

V usage is TRBV19 and J usage is TRBJ1-4; tentative D call: TRBD1 (5 bases). This CDR3 has 14 residues. Germline V gene data show CDR1 as LNHDA and CDR2 as SQIVND (reference sequence). V was pared by 3 bases and J by 10 bases, with 15 bases between. The CDR3 here is CASSIARAGSKLFF. CDR3 DNA sequence: TGTGCCAGTAGTATCGCCAGGGCAGGGTCAAAACTGTTTTTT.